These 26 T cell receptor beta chains came from one sample sequenced in a study of blood T cell repertoires in COVID-19. The data were produced by immunoSEQ multiplex PCR, yet TCRdb's version contains in-frame clones alone and is incomplete. The sample gives some 170,000 clones, about 80% of which show up once; around 8% is in the top ten. Input material: peripheral blood. These receptors were obtained from a woman in her 70s with acute or convalescent COVID-19.

The CDR3 DNA reads TGCGCCAGCAGCCAATCACTAGTGCAAGAAGGGCAGTATTTT. Translating gives CASSQSLVQEGQYF. The chain couples TRBV4-3 to TRBJ2-3, with D maybe TRBD2 (5 bases). Looked up from germline, CDR1 is LGHNA and CDR2 is YSLEER. V gave up 2 bases and J gave up 11 bases, with 17 bases separating them. This CDR3 region has 14 residues.

The chain uses TRBV30 and TRBJ2-7; possible D gene TRBD1, 6 bases. CDR1 is GTSNPN, CDR2 SVGIG, per germline (reference sequence). V lost 2 bases, J lost 3 bases, and 14 bases lay in between. The CDR3 length is 14 residues. The DNA for the CDR3 is TGTGCCTGGAGTTCACAGGGTCTTGGCTACGAGCAGTACTTC. Amino acid sequence: CAWSSQGLGYEQYF.

This chain joins TRBV14 and TRBJ2-3; no reliable D call. CDR1 SGHDN and CDR2 FVKESK come from the germline V gene. The CDR3 is made up of 17 amino acids. Between the trimmed V and J ends, which lost 1 base and 0 bases, there was a span of 14 bases. The CDR3 DNA reads TGTGCCAGCAGCCAAGGTGCTATTTCTACTAGCACAGATACGCAGTATTTT. This encodes CASSQGAISTSTDTQYF.

V is TRBV19 and J is TRBJ1-6, with unresolved D. This CDR3 is built from 16 residues. V lost 8 bases, J lost 0 bases, and 14 bases lay in between. In germline, CDR1 is LNHDA, CDR2 SQIVND (reference sequence). CDR3 nucleotides: TGTGCCAGTCGAGACTCCGGGAGCTCCTATAATTCACCCCTCCACTTT. It specifies CASRDSGSSYNSPLHF.

The chain couples TRBV5-1 to TRBJ1-3, with 8 bases aligning to TRBD1. The V gene's germline CDR1 is SGHRS and CDR2 YFSETQ. The CDR3 covers 18 residues. J was trimmed by 4 bases and V by 4 bases; bases with no gene match: 16. The CDR3: CASSTTGTGLGVGNTIYF. CDR3 nucleotides: TGCGCCAGCAGCACCACCGGGACAGGCCTCGGGGTCGGAAACACCATATATTTT.

CDR3 loop: CASSLASGPSNTGELFF. Here the CDR3 DNA reads TGTGCCAGCAGCTTAGCGAGCGGGCCTTCGAACACCGGGGAGCTGTTTTTT. The V gene is TRBV7-2, the J gene TRBJ2-2; perhaps TRBD2 as D (6 bases). Trimming took off 0 bases at V and 0 bases at J, with 11 bases between the two ends. The CDR3 totals 17 residues. The germline V gene encodes CDR1 SGHTA and CDR2 FQGNSA.

The chain recombines TRBV28 with TRBJ2-7; possible D gene TRBD1, 6 bases. CDR1 is MDHEN and CDR2 is SYDVKM in the germline V gene. Trimming stripped 7 bases from V and 8 bases from J, with 12 bases between. The CDR3 has 11 residues. The CDR3 DNA is TGTGCCAGCAATCACAGGGAAAAGCAGTACTTC. Protein sequence: CASNHREKQYF.

V usage is TRBV6-2 or TRBV6-3 and J usage is TRBJ1-1; the match to TRBD1 covers 7 bases. Germline trimming cut 0 bases from V and 4 bases from J; bases unmatched to any gene: 5. This CDR3 spans 15 amino acids. Germline assignment: CDR1 MNHEY and CDR2 SVGEGT. CDR3 sequence reads: CASSYSTKGATEAFF. The DNA of the CDR3 is TGTGCCAGCAGTTACTCGACTAAGGGGGCCACTGAAGCTTTCTTT.

The J gene is TRBJ1-2, the V gene TRBV5-5; 8 nucleotides agree with TRBD1. Germline-derived CDR1 and CDR2 are SGHKS and YYEKEE (reference sequence). V was pared by 3 bases and J by 4 bases, with 8 bases of the junction left unmatched. The CDR3 is made up of 15 amino acids. CDR3 region: CASSSRQGWRYGYTF. CDR3 sequence (DNA): TGTGCCAGCAGCTCCCGACAGGGGTGGCGCTATGGCTACACCTTC.

J is TRBJ1-2 and V is TRBV6-2 or TRBV6-3; 9 bases agree with TRBD1. The CDR3 spans 15 residues. J gave up 4 bases and V 1 base, and 4 bases lay outside the gene matches. The germline gives CDR1 MNHEY, CDR2 SVGEGT. The CDR3 protein is CASSYYGGQGYGYTF. CDR3 nucleotide sequence: TGTGCCAGCAGTTACTACGGGGGACAGGGCTATGGCTACACCTTC.

The rearrangement joins TRBV7-3 to TRBJ2-1, with D hard to call. Germline V lookup: CDR1 SGHTA, CDR2 FQGTGA. Trimming removed 0 bases at V and 4 bases at J, with 10 bases between. The CDR3 totals 15 residues. The CDR3 loop reads CASSLTKSRYNEQFF. The CDR3 DNA is TGTGCCAGCAGCTTAACTAAGTCCAGATACAATGAGCAGTTCTTC.

The V call is TRBV25-1, the J call TRBJ1-1; D not certain. The CDR3 covers 15 residues. From germline, CDR1 is MGHDK and CDR2 SYGVNS. With 4 bases removed from V and 4 bases from J, the gap between germline ends came to 16 bases. Written as DNA, the CDR3 is TGTGCCAGCAGTGGACGAGGGCCCAGGACCACTGAAGCTTTCTTT. This encodes CASSGRGPRTTEAFF.

The gene calls are TRBV28 and TRBJ1-6; D is unclear. V was cut by 5 bases and J by 15 bases, with 14 bases left in between. The CDR3 is made up of 12 amino acids. Germline-derived CDR1 and CDR2 are MDHEN and SYDVKM. The chain's CDR3 is CASSLPDVRLHF. The CDR3 DNA reads as TGTGCCAGCAGTCTTCCAGATGTACGCCTCCACTTT.

The chain combines TRBV6-5 with TRBJ1-2; D perhaps matches TRBD1 (5 bases). The ends were cut back, 7 bases at V and 4 bases at J, with 16 bases in the middle. The V gene's germline CDR1 is MNHEY and CDR2 SVGAGI. The CDR3 contains 14 residues. CDR3 sequence reads: CASISTAGSYGYTF. The CDR3 DNA is TGTGCCAGCATATCGACAGCCGGGAGCTATGGCTACACCTTC.

V gene TRBV6-5 combines with J gene TRBJ1-2; D perhaps matches TRBD1 (5 bases). The CDR3 consists of 14 residues. V lost 5 bases to trimming and J lost 2 bases, with 12 bases between them. From germline, CDR1 is MNHEY and CDR2 SVGAGI. CDR3 loop: CASSTPTANYGYTF. The CDR3 coding sequence is TGTGCCAGCAGTACTCCGACAGCCAACTATGGCTACACCTTC.

The chain joins TRBV18 to TRBJ1-2; D not certain. Germline values: CDR1 KGHSH, CDR2 LQKENI. This CDR3 is built from 16 residues. V was clipped by 6 bases and J by 1 base, with 18 bases between them. For the CDR3, the DNA is TGTGCCAGCTCGCCCACTATAGATCGGCTTAACTATGGCTACACCTTC. Protein sequence: CASSPTIDRLNYGYTF.

V usage is TRBV15 and J usage is TRBJ2-3; D is possibly TRBD2 (5 bases). V lost 0 bases and J 0 bases, leaving 10 bases between the germline ends. CDR1 is LNHNV, CDR2 YYDKDF, per germline (reference sequence). CDR3 length: 16 residues. In DNA form, the CDR3 reads TGTGCCACCAGCAGAGATCGGGGTTCTAGCACAGATACGCAGTATTTT. This gives the protein CATSRDRGSSTDTQYF.

On this clone itself: Other DNA sequences in this sample translate to the same CDR3. The chain has TRBV6-5 and TRBJ2-7; 9 bases map to TRBD1. Germline trimming cut 4 bases from V and 3 bases from J; bases unmatched to any gene: 4. Germline V CDR1 and CDR2: MNHEY, SVGAGI. This CDR3 region has 14 residues. The CDR3 protein is CASSSTGGGYEQYF. The DNA of the CDR3 is TGTGCCAGCAGTTCAACAGGGGGCGGCTACGAGCAGTACTTC.

CDR3 DNA sequence: TGTGCCAGCTCACCCCGAGGAGGGAGCCAATCACCCCTCCACTTT. Its protein product is CASSPRGGSQSPLHF. The genes are TRBV18 and TRBJ1-6; D not resolved. CDR3 length: 15 residues. From germline, CDR1 is KGHSH and CDR2 LQKENI. V lost 3 bases to trimming and J lost 10 bases, with 16 bases between them.

This chain connects TRBV3-1 (or the pseudogene TRBV3-2) to TRBJ2-7; the match to TRBD2 covers 11 bases. Per the germline V gene, CDR1 is LGHDT and CDR2 is YNNKEL (reference sequence). Unmatched junction bases numbered 4, after V lost 6 bases and J lost 0 bases. The CDR3 has 15 residues. DNA of the CDR3: TGTGCCAGCAGAACCGGGACTAGCGGCTCCTACGAGCAGTACTTC. Amino acids: CASRTGTSGSYEQYF.

This chain links TRBV19 with TRBJ1-5; D is unclear. Trimming took off 7 bases at V and 5 bases at J, with 9 bases between the two ends. CDR3 length equals 12 residues. The germline CDR1 and CDR2 sequences are LNHDA and SQIVND (reference sequence). Here the CDR3 reads CASTERDQPQHF. In DNA form, the CDR3 reads TGTGCCAGTACCGAGAGGGATCAGCCCCAGCATTTT.

The chain carries TRBV5-1 and TRBJ1-1, with D perhaps TRBD1 (5 bases). The germline gives CDR1 SGHRS, CDR2 YFSETQ. Deletions cut 4 bases from V and 0 bases from J, with 13 bases between. The CDR3 covers 15 residues. This chain's CDR3 is CASSARAGVNTEAFF. The CDR3 DNA is TGCGCCAGCAGCGCCAGGGCTGGGGTGAACACTGAAGCTTTCTTT.

The V call is TRBV12-3 or TRBV12-4, the J call TRBJ1-2; D unclear. There are 12 residues in the CDR3. V was pared by 8 bases and J by 8 bases, with 15 bases between. The CDR3, as DNA: TGTGCCAGCCACCCCGCGGGTGGCGGCTACACCTTC. It yields the protein CASHPAGGGYTF.

The gene calls are TRBV6-4 and TRBJ2-1, with 15 nucleotides matching TRBD2. The V segment lost 6 bases and the J segment 5 bases; nucleotides outside the gene matches: 5. The CDR3 spans 16 residues. CDR1 MRHNA and CDR2 SNTAGT come from the germline V gene. The CDR3 is CASSEGLAGGNNEQFF. Written as DNA, the CDR3 is TGTGCCAGCAGCGAAGGACTAGCGGGGGGGAACAATGAGCAGTTCTTC.

V usage is TRBV12-3 or TRBV12-4 and J usage is TRBJ1-1, with 8 bases fitting TRBD1. V shed 3 bases, J shed 7 bases, and the junction held 4 bases outside the gene matches. The CDR3 length is 13 residues. For the CDR3, the DNA is TGTGCCAGCAGTTTGACAGGGGAGAATGAAGCTTTCTTT. Translating it yields CASSLTGENEAFF.

CDR3 coding DNA: TGCGCCAGCAGTCAGGACAGGGTTTTTCAGCCCCAGCATTTT. Protein sequence: CASSQDRVFQPQHF. This chain connects TRBV4-1 to TRBJ1-5; 8 bases match TRBD1. The CDR3 length is 14 residues. Germline trimming cut 6 bases from V and 6 bases from J; bases unmatched to any gene: 7. Germline CDR1 reads MGHRA; CDR2 reads YSYEKL.